A single T cell receptor beta chain is shown here with its context. The sample comes from a study of blood T cell repertoires in COVID-19. Study details: From the United States, Italy and Spain came samples of acute and convalescent COVID-19. T cells, B-cell-depleted T cells, or PBMCs supplied cDNA or gDNA.

The CDR3 consists of 14 residues. The germline gives CDR1 LGHNA, CDR2 YSLEER. V lost 0 bases and J lost 2, with 7 bases in between. Per the original data handling: Nucleated cell counts were estimated from reference gene primer amplification. Profiled with immunoSEQ multiplex PCR; TCRdb holds only in-frame clones, not every one. V, J and clone size are those of that table, while D and trimming were read from the DNA. The table records about 170,000 clones, 80% to 85% of them present only once. This TCR was sampled from a man aged 70-80 years with active or convalescent COVID-19. The material sequenced was peripheral blood. The rearrangement links TRBV4-3 to TRBJ1-2; weak D call: TRBD1 (6 bases). CDR3 in DNA: TGCGCCAGCAGCCAAGATAGGGGGAACTATGGCTACACCTTC. Its translation: CASSQDRGNYGYTF.